One and the same sample provided the 11 T cell receptor beta chains below, sequenced in a study of T cells in Graves' hyperthyroidism and ophthalmopathy. Researchers amplified the TCR beta CDR3 regions from RNA transcripts. When the TCR CDR3 underwent first-round RT-PCR, the HTBI primer set was used. TCRdb recomputed calls from the multiplex PCR reads with MiXCR, one row per CDR3 protein. The sample holds a few hundred thousand distinct CDR3 sequences, roughly 13% seen once. Input material: blood. The receptors shown here come from a middle-aged woman with Graves' ophthalmopathy.

V is TRBV24-1 and J is TRBJ1-2; 7 bases map to TRBD1. J was trimmed by 2 bases and V by 4 bases; bases with no gene match: 9. There are 16 residues in the CDR3. Germline values: CDR1 KGHDR, CDR2 SFDVKD. The CDR3 DNA sequence: TGTGCCACCAGTGACCCTAACACAGGGGACAACTATGGCTACACCTTC. Translation gives CATSDPNTGDNYGYTF.

In its sample, this clonotype was seen many times. The chain links TRBV20-1 to TRBJ2-7, with D perhaps assigned TRBD1 or TRBD2 (6 bases each). Germline-derived CDR1 and CDR2 are DFQATT and SNEGSKA (reference sequence). CDR3 length: 15 amino acids. V lost 0 bases, J lost 7 bases, and 19 bases lay in between. The CDR3 bases are TGCAGTGCTAGAGATCCACGGGGGCTCCAGGGGGAGCAGTACTTC. Translating gives CSARDPRGLQGEQYF.

This clonotype was recorded at least ten times. The CDR3 DNA reads as TGCGCCAGCAGTCTTAGCGGGGGGGCCTCTGATACGCAGTATTTT. Translating gives CASSLSGGASDTQYF. J is TRBJ2-3 and V is TRBV10-1, with 11 bases lining up with TRBD2. The CDR3 is 15 amino acids. V lost 5 bases and J lost 6; bases outside the gene matches: 7. Germline V CDR1 and CDR2: WNHNN, SYGVQD (reference sequence).

This clonotype was counted between two and nine times. CDR3 loop: CASSYGWGGPLFF. In DNA form, the CDR3 reads TGTGCCAGCAGTTACGGCTGGGGCGGCCCCCTGTTCTTC. This chain links TRBV6-2 or TRBV6-3 with TRBJ2-1, with TRBD1 as a possible D gene (5 bases). CDR3 length: 13 residues. Per the germline V gene, CDR1 is MNHEY and CDR2 is SVGEGT. Trimming stripped 2 bases from V and 15 bases from J, with 17 bases between.

A few counts support this clonotype. The chain joins TRBV4-1 to TRBJ1-2; 10 bases match TRBD1. Germline V gene data show CDR1 as MGHRA and CDR2 as YSYEKL. The V segment lost 5 bases and the J segment 2 bases; nucleotides outside the gene matches: 5. This CDR3 is built from 15 residues. CDR3 sequence reads: CASSVRDRGNYGYTF. Written as DNA, the CDR3 is TGCGCCAGCAGCGTCCGGGACAGGGGAAACTATGGCTACACCTTC.

This clonotype occurred a few times. The germline gene is not matched at one end of the junction; a read error may be the cause. J is TRBJ2-7 and V is TRBV6-2 or TRBV6-3; D is unclear. The CDR3 is 15 amino acids. Germline V gives CDR1 MNHEY, CDR2 SVGEGT. CDR3 in amino acids: CASCYSKGPKYEQYF. The CDR3 nucleotides read TGTGCCAGCTGTTACTCGAAAGGGCCAAAATACGAGCAGTACTTC.

Concerning this clonotype itself: A much larger clone differs from this one at a single base, so this may be a read error. This chain joins TRBV7-2 and TRBJ2-1; 11 nucleotides match TRBD2. This CDR3 has 13 residues. Germline V CDR1 and CDR2: SGHTA, FQGNSA. J gave up 9 bases and V 7 bases, and 5 bases lay outside the gene matches. As DNA, the CDR3 is TGTGCCAGCAACGTCGGACTAGCGGGTGAGCAGTTCTTC. Translated: CASNVGLAGEQFF.

The rearrangement links TRBV11-2 to TRBJ1-2; no definite D call. CDR3 size: 16 residues. CDR1 and CDR2 (germline): SGHAT, FQNNGV. Trimming cost V 2 bases and J 4 bases, with 17 bases left between them. The CDR3 loop is CASSLYPVPSIYGYTF. Written as DNA, the CDR3 is TGTGCCAGCAGCTTATACCCTGTCCCCTCCATCTATGGCTACACCTTC.

CDR3 coding DNA: TGTGCCAGCAGCTTAGCGTCGGCGGGTGAACCGTATTTT. Translation gives CASSLASAGEPYF. The chain has TRBV11-1 and TRBJ2-3, with D maybe TRBD2 (5 bases). CDR1 is SGHAT and CDR2 is FQDESV in the germline V gene (reference sequence). The CDR3 has 13 amino acids. The V end lost 0 bases, the J end lost 14 bases, and 15 bases lay between the germline ends.

This clonotype was recorded at least ten times. This chain links TRBV25-1 with TRBJ1-3; weak D call: TRBD1 (5 bases). The CDR3 covers 15 residues. Trimming stripped 3 bases from V and 0 bases from J, with 9 bases between. Germline CDR1 is MGHDK and CDR2 is SYGVNS. CDR3: CASSEGRASGNTIYF. DNA of the CDR3: TGTGCCAGCAGTGAGGGCAGGGCCTCTGGAAACACCATATATTTT. Based on the CDR3 plus reference TRBV25-1 and TRBJ1-3, the full variable domain is EADIYQTPRYLVIGTGKKITLECSQTMGHDKMYWYQQDPGMELHLIHYSYGVNSTEKGDLSSESTVSRIRTEHFPLTLESARPSHTSQYLCASSEGRASGNTIYFGEGSWLTVV.

This clonotype came up a few times. The J gene is TRBJ2-7, the V gene TRBV7-9; no firm D call. Germline lookup yields CDR1 SEHNR and CDR2 FQNEAQ (reference sequence). The CDR3 consists of 17 residues. Trimming removed 5 bases from V and 7 bases from J, with 27 bases in between. This chain's CDR3 is CASSPNIVVRRLGEQYF. The CDR3 DNA follows: TGTGCCAGCAGCCCCAACATCGTAGTAAGGAGACTCGGGGAGCAGTACTTC.